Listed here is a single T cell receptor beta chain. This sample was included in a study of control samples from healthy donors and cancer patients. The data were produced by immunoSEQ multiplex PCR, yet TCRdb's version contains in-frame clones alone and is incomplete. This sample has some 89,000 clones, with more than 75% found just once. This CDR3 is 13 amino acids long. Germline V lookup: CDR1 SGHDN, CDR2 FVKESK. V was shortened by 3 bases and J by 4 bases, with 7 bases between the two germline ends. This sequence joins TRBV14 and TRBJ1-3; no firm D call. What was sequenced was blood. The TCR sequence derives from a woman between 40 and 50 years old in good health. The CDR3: CASSHITGNTIYF. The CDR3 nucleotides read TGTGCCAGCAGCCATATCACCGGAAACACCATATATTTT.